The rows below give T cell receptor beta chains drawn from one sample of a study of identical twins. TCRdb called the 5' RACE reads again in MiXCR, with one record for every CDR3 protein. Counted here are roughly 720,000 distinct CDR3 sequences, roughly 20% occurring once; the ten biggest clones make up roughly 13%. A further study also used this sample, focusing on T cells expressing NK-cell markers.

What was sequenced was PBMCs. All receptors derive from a young woman in good health. Each CDR3 is given with its conserved first and last residue. The D gene is left open where the match is weak. Some rows have no size entry. The others give once, few or many, or a class for an expanded clone.

clone size: few
D gene: .
V gene: TRBV12-3/TRBV12-4
J gene: TRBJ2-2
CDR3 DNA: TGTGCCAGCAGTCAACAGGTTACCGGGGAGCTGTTTTTT
CDR3 protein: CASSQQVTGELFF

clone size: few
D gene: .
V gene: TRBV4-2
J gene: TRBJ1-1
CDR3 DNA: TGTGCCAGCAGTCTCGGACAGCCTGGAAGCACTGAAGCTTTCTTT
CDR3 protein: CASSLGQPGSTEAFF

clone size: .
D gene: TRBD2
V gene: TRBV18
J gene: TRBJ2-1
CDR3 DNA: TGTGCCAGCTCCCCCCCGAGCGGGGGGGCCCTGAGGAATGAGCAGTTCTTC
CDR3 protein: CASSPPSGGALRNEQFF

clone size: .
D gene: TRBD1
V gene: TRBV20-1
J gene: TRBJ2-1
CDR3 DNA: TGCAGTGCTAGAGATGATAAGGACCGGGACAGCTTCTACAATGAGCAGTTCTTC
CDR3 protein: CSARDDKDRDSFYNEQFF

clone size: .
D gene: .
V gene: TRBV2
J gene: TRBJ2-1
CDR3 DNA: TGTGCCAGCACTGACACGTCCCACAATGAGCAGTTCTTC
CDR3 protein: CASTDTSHNEQFF

clone size: .
D gene: TRBD2
V gene: TRBV20-1
J gene: TRBJ2-7
CDR3 DNA: TGCAGTGCTAGAGGCTACGGGCGGGGGGAGCAGTACTTC
CDR3 protein: CSARGYGRGEQYF

clone size: many
D gene: .
V gene: TRBV12-3/TRBV12-4
J gene: TRBJ2-5
CDR3 DNA: TGTGCCAGCAGTTTCGGTGTCGAAGAGACCCAGTACTTC
CDR3 protein: CASSFGVEETQYF

clone size: many
D gene: .
V gene: TRBV18
J gene: TRBJ2-1
CDR3 DNA: TGTGCCAGCTCACCCTTTGGGGAGCAGTTCTTC
CDR3 protein: CASSPFGEQFF

clone size: few
D gene: .
V gene: TRBV20-1
J gene: TRBJ2-2
CDR3 DNA: TGCAGTGCTAGAGCGAGGGTTGCCGGGGAGCTGTTTTTT
CDR3 protein: CSARARVAGELFF

clone size: .
D gene: TRBD1
V gene: TRBV14
J gene: TRBJ2-7
CDR3 DNA: TGTGCCAGCAGTCTCGGACAGGGACTTCCCCACGAGCAGTACTTC
CDR3 protein: CASSLGQGLPHEQYF

clone size: .
D gene: .
V gene: TRBV5-1
J gene: TRBJ2-2
CDR3 DNA: TGCGCCTCCCTCCGGGACCGCGACACCGGGGAGCTGTTTTTT
CDR3 protein: CASLRDRDTGELFF

clone size: few
D gene: TRBD1
V gene: TRBV3-1
J gene: TRBJ2-7
CDR3 DNA: TGTGCCAGCAGCCCCTGGACAGGGGGCGACGAGCAGTACTTC
CDR3 protein: CASSPWTGGDEQYF

clone size: .
D gene: .
V gene: TRBV6-1
J gene: TRBJ2-7
CDR3 DNA: TGTGCCAGCTCCCCAGTAACAAATAGGGCAAGACTTTCCTACGAGCAGTACTTC
CDR3 protein: CASSPVTNRARLSYEQYF

clone size: .
D gene: .
V gene: TRBV5-1
J gene: TRBJ2-5
CDR3 DNA: TGCGCCAGCAGCTCGGGTTTCTACGGGGAGACCCAGTACTTC
CDR3 protein: CASSSGFYGETQYF

clone size: few
D gene: TRBD2
V gene: TRBV7-8
J gene: TRBJ2-5
CDR3 DNA: TGTGCCAGCAGCTTAGCTGGCGGACTAGCACAAGAGACCCAGTACTTC
CDR3 protein: CASSLAGGLAQETQYF

clone size: .
D gene: .
V gene: TRBV4-1
J gene: TRBJ2-4
CDR3 DNA: TGCGCCAGCAGCCAGACGGGACCTCTAGAAAACATTCAGTACTTC
CDR3 protein: CASSQTGPLENIQYF

clone size: few
D gene: .
V gene: TRBV5-1
J gene: TRBJ2-1
CDR3 DNA: TGCGCCAGCAGCTTGAGCCAACCCAATGAGCAGTTCTTC
CDR3 protein: CASSLSQPNEQFF

clone size: many
D gene: TRBD2
V gene: TRBV5-1
J gene: TRBJ2-7
CDR3 DNA: TGCGCCAGCAGCTTAAGCGGGACTAAATCCTACGAGCAGTACTTC
CDR3 protein: CASSLSGTKSYEQYF

clone size: .
D gene: TRBD2
V gene: TRBV18
J gene: TRBJ2-7
CDR3 DNA: TGTGCCAGCTCACCGAGCCTAGCGGGCTACGAGCAGTACTTC
CDR3 protein: CASSPSLAGYEQYF

clone size: .
D gene: .
V gene: TRBV2
J gene: TRBJ1-4
CDR3 DNA: TGTGCCAGCAGAAGGCCCGCGGGGCAGGAAAAACTGTTTTTT
CDR3 protein: CASRRPAGQEKLFF

clone size: few
D gene: TRBD2
V gene: TRBV12-3/TRBV12-4
J gene: TRBJ2-5
CDR3 DNA: TGTGCCAGCAGTTTACGACTAAGAGGACTAGCATCGCAAGAGACCCAGTACTTC
CDR3 protein: CASSLRLRGLASQETQYF

clone size: .
D gene: .
V gene: TRBV7-9
J gene: TRBJ1-1
CDR3 DNA: TGTGCCAGCAGCCCTAATACGGGTCGGAGCACTGAAGCTTTCTTT
CDR3 protein: CASSPNTGRSTEAFF

clone size: few
D gene: .
V gene: TRBV3-1
J gene: TRBJ2-7
CDR3 DNA: TGTGCCAGCAGCCAAGGGGAAGGGTTCAACGAGCAGTACTTC
CDR3 protein: CASSQGEGFNEQYF

clone size: .
D gene: .
V gene: TRBV7-9
J gene: TRBJ2-7
CDR3 DNA: TGTGCCAGCAGTTGGGGACGCTACGAGCAGTACTTC
CDR3 protein: CASSWGRYEQYF

clone size: few
D gene: .
V gene: TRBV9
J gene: TRBJ2-5
CDR3 DNA: TGTGCCAGCAGCGTAGATATTGAAGAGACCCAGTACTTC
CDR3 protein: CASSVDIEETQYF

clone size: .
D gene: .
V gene: TRBV10-3
J gene: TRBJ2-5
CDR3 DNA: TGTGCCATCCGCGGTCAAGAGACCCAGTACTTC
CDR3 protein: CAIRGQETQYF